Each of the 11 T cell receptor beta chains below was sequenced from the same sample in a study of T-cell memory formation after mild COVID-19. TCRdb called the 5' RACE reads again in MiXCR, with one record for every CDR3 protein. The table has more than 400,000 distinct CDR3 sequences, about 20% seen once; the top ten hold about 12%. Input material: PBMCs or a T cell subset sorted from them (not recorded which). The receptors were sampled from an adult woman who had mild COVID-19 (a few samples of this study predate the infection). Cell type and time point are not known.

The J gene is TRBJ1-1, the V gene TRBV5-1, with TRBD1 as a possible D gene (5 bases). The V end was cut by 4 bases, the J end by 1 base, with 11 bases between. The CDR3 is made up of 14 amino acids. Germline V gene sequence: CDR1 SGHRS, CDR2 YFSETQ. The DNA for the CDR3 is TGCGCCAGCAGCACGGCGACAGCGAACACTGAAGCTTTCTTT. Its protein product is CASSTATANTEAFF.

In nucleotides, the CDR3 is TGTGCCACCGCGGCGGGAGGGTACAATGAGCAGTTCTTC. This sequence encodes CATAAGGYNEQFF. The gene calls are TRBV24-1 and TRBJ2-1; 9 bases fit TRBD2. Germline V lookup: CDR1 KGHDR, CDR2 SFDVKD. With V trimmed by 9 bases and J by 4 bases, 3 bases remained unmatched. The CDR3 consists of 13 residues.

This chain links TRBV5-1 with TRBJ2-1; D gene unclear. CDR3 size: 17 residues. Trimming removed 2 bases from V and 10 bases from J, with 25 bases in between. The germline V gene has CDR1 SGHRS and CDR2 YFSETQ. The chain's CDR3 is CASSFDVGSIVTSEQFF. The CDR3 DNA reads TGCGCCAGCAGCTTTGACGTGGGGTCAATTGTCACGTCGGAGCAGTTCTTC.

This clonotype was counted many times. V usage is TRBV5-1 and J usage is TRBJ2-5, with D hard to call. From germline, CDR1 is SGHRS and CDR2 YFSETQ. CDR3 length equals 14 residues. Trimming left V 6 bases short and J 8 bases short, with 20 bases between. The CDR3 DNA sequence: TGCGCCAGCAAGGTCGGAAAGCTCCTAGGTACCCAGTACTTC. Translated, it gives CASKVGKLLGTQYF.

This clonotype was seen a handful of times. The CDR3 is CASSSEGQQETQYF. Here the CDR3 DNA reads TGCGCCAGCAGCTCGGAGGGACAGCAAGAGACCCAGTACTTC. The chain employs TRBV5-1 and TRBJ2-5; tentative D call: TRBD1 (7 bases). V lost 3 bases and J lost 2, with 11 bases in between. In germline, CDR1 is SGHRS, CDR2 YFSETQ. There are 14 residues in the CDR3.

This clonotype was recorded only once. This rearrangement joins TRBV15 to TRBJ2-7; 10 nucleotides align to TRBD2. Germline V lookup: CDR1 LNHNV, CDR2 YYDKDF (reference sequence). This CDR3 spans 16 amino acids. The J segment lost 0 bases and the V segment lost 5 bases, leaving 7 bases of the junction unmatched. CDR3 amino acids: CATSQRSGRDSYEQYF. CDR3 DNA sequence: TGTGCCACCAGCCAGCGGAGCGGGAGGGACTCCTACGAGCAGTACTTC.

V is TRBV6-5 and J is TRBJ2-6; D uncertain. The CDR3 extends over 14 amino acids. Trimming removed 10 bases at V and 0 bases at J, with 10 bases between. Looked up from germline, CDR1 is MNHEY and CDR2 is SVGAGI. CDR3 region: CATQTVSGANVLTF. CDR3 bases: TGTGCCACCCAGACCGTCTCTGGGGCCAACGTCCTGACTTTC.

The chain has TRBV11-3 and TRBJ2-5; maybe TRBD1 (5 bases). V lost 1 base and J lost 5, with 11 bases in between. Germline V CDR1 and CDR2: SGHNT, YENEEA. The CDR3 extends over 14 amino acids. The CDR3 DNA reads TGTGCCAGCAGCTTAGTAGGGGTAGGGGAGACCCAGTACTTC. It yields the protein CASSLVGVGETQYF.

The V and J genes are TRBV24-1 and TRBJ2-2; TRBD1 might be the D (5 bases). Germline assignment: CDR1 KGHDR and CDR2 SFDVKD. The CDR3 extends over 13 amino acids. V lost 3 bases to trimming and J lost 8 bases, with 9 bases between them. The DNA for the CDR3 is TGTGCCACCAGTGATGGGGCCCAGGGGGAGCTGTTTTTT. Amino acid sequence: CATSDGAQGELFF.

This clonotype appeared many times. This chain links TRBV7-9 with TRBJ2-6, with D maybe TRBD2 (5 bases). The CDR3 is made up of 16 amino acids. The germline V gene has CDR1 SEHNR and CDR2 FQNEAQ (reference sequence). The V and J ends lost 6 bases and 2 bases respectively, with 14 bases between them. CDR3 amino acids: CASSLNPGAGANVLTF. In DNA form, the CDR3 reads TGTGCCAGCAGTTTAAACCCCGGGGCTGGGGCCAACGTCCTGACTTTC. Full variable domain (outside the CDR3, taken from reference TRBV7-9 and TRBJ2-6): DTGVSQNPRHKITKRGQNVTFRCDPISEHNRLYWYRQTLGQGPEFLTYFQNEAQLEKSRLLSDRFSAERPKGSFSTLEIQRTEQGDSAMYLCASSLNPGAGANVLTFGAGSRLTVL.

The V gene is TRBV12-3 or TRBV12-4, the J gene TRBJ1-5; D is possibly TRBD1 (5 bases). The CDR3 has 16 amino acids. V gave up 0 bases and J gave up 0 bases, with 9 bases separating them. For the CDR3, the DNA is TGTGCCAGCAGTTTAGCGAGGGGCTATAGCAATCAGCCCCAGCATTTT. Its translation is CASSLARGYSNQPQHF.